This TCR beta chain is drawn from a study of blood T cell repertoires in COVID-19. Overall study: The United States, Italy and Spain supplied acute and convalescent COVID-19 samples. Nucleic acid was either cDNA or gDNA, and it came from T cells, B-cell-depleted T cells, or PBMCs.

Profiled with immunoSEQ multiplex PCR; TCRdb holds only in-frame clones, not every one. The sample lists some 250,000 clones, approximately 85% occurring once. Researchers sorted participants into cohorts using their self-reported clinical history. Symptom resolution, clearance, or two negative PCRs marked donors in Cohort 3 as recovered. V was clipped by 11 bases and J by 2 bases, with 18 bases between them. CDR1 MDHEN and CDR2 SYDVKM come from the germline V gene. The CDR3 has 14 amino acids. The material sequenced was PBMCs or T cells enriched from blood (not recorded which). The chain combines TRBV28 with TRBJ1-2; D may be TRBD1 (6 bases). The clonotype originates from a woman between 45 and 60 years old who had recovered from COVID-19. CDR3 loop: CALRSPTGNYGYTF. The CDR3 nucleotides read TGTGCCCTCCGGTCACCTACAGGGAACTATGGCTACACCTTC.